Included here is one T cell receptor (beta chain) sequence, with context. This entry is derived from a study of blood T cell repertoires in COVID-19. Study context: Some COVID-19 samples were acute and others convalescent; all came from the United States, Italy and Spain.

As originally analysed: Estimated nucleated cell counts came from reference gene primer amplification. TCRdb's copy holds only in-frame clones and misses some; the assay was immunoSEQ multiplex PCR. The V and J calls and clone size are taken from that table; D and trimming were inferred from the DNA. The sample carries around 220,000 clones, 80% to 85% recorded once. The material sequenced was peripheral blood. The sequence came from a woman at least 80 years old with COVID-19, enrolled during active disease.

CDR3 nucleotide sequence: TGTGCCTGGCGAAATTGGGGAGTCGAGACCCAGTACTTC. This codes for CAWRNWGVETQYF. The chain combines TRBV30 with TRBJ2-5; a weak D match, TRBD2 (5 bases). This CDR3 contains 13 residues. Germline CDR1 and CDR2: GTSNPN and SVGIG (reference sequence). With 5 bases removed from V and 5 bases from J, the gap between germline ends came to 15 bases.